These 16 T cell receptor beta chains were all obtained from the same sample, sequenced in a study of beta chain features in type 1 diabetes. The isolated RNA, all of it, was reverse transcribed, so expressed TCRB transcripts were what got sequenced. This table comes from immunoSEQ multiplex PCR, and its TCRdb copy is limited to in-frame clones, with some not included. The profile shows around 400,000 clones, more than 13% of them singletons. Sequencing used naive CD4+ T cells from blood. The source of these receptors is a young woman in good health.

V is TRBV7-6 and J is TRBJ2-5; possible D gene TRBD1, 5 bases. Between the trimmed V and J ends, which lost 3 bases and 4 bases, there was a span of 9 bases. This CDR3 has 13 residues. Per germline, CDR1 SGHVS and CDR2 FNYEAQ. CDR3 region: CASSFMGRETQYF. The CDR3 bases are TGTGCCAGCAGCTTCATGGGGCGAGAGACCCAGTACTTC.

A word on this clone: Other DNA sequences in this specimen translate into the identical CDR3. V usage is TRBV28 and J usage is TRBJ2-7, with D maybe TRBD1 (6 bases). Deletions cut 6 bases from V and 0 bases from J, with 12 bases between. Per germline, CDR1 MDHEN and CDR2 SYDVKM. There are 14 residues in the CDR3. The CDR3 DNA follows: TGTGCCAGCAGCTCGGGACAATCCTCCTACGAGCAGTACTTC. Amino acids: CASSSGQSSYEQYF. The full variable domain, completed using reference TRBV28 and TRBJ2-7, is DVKVTQSSRYLVKRTGEKVFLECVQDMDHENMFWYRQDPGLGLRLIYFSYDVKMKEKGDIPEGYSVSREKKERFSLILESASTNQTSMYLCASSSGQSSYEQYFGPGTRLTVT.

The chain is built from TRBV28 and TRBJ2-7; the match to TRBD1 covers 7 bases. J gave up 4 bases and V 7 bases, and 7 bases lay outside the gene matches. The CDR3 is 13 residues long. Germline V gives CDR1 MDHEN, CDR2 SYDVKM. Here the CDR3 DNA reads TGTGCCAGCACCTCAACAGGGGCGTACGAGCAGTACTTC. This sequence encodes CASTSTGAYEQYF.

This clone was seen more than once but under ten times. This chain links TRBV30 with TRBJ2-2, with 11 bases fitting TRBD2. J lost 5 bases, V lost 4 bases, and 6 bases had no gene match. The V gene's germline CDR1 is GTSNPN and CDR2 SVGIG (reference sequence). The CDR3 has 15 residues. The CDR3 protein is CAWTPLAGDTGELFF. Written as DNA, the CDR3 is TGTGCCTGGACGCCACTAGCGGGAGATACCGGGGAGCTGTTTTTT.

In its sample, this clone was seen a few times. This chain joins TRBV29-1 and TRBJ1-1; TRBD1 might be the D (6 bases). In germline, CDR1 is SQVTM, CDR2 ANQGSEA. The CDR3 contains 13 residues. V gave up 5 bases and J gave up 1 base, with 11 bases separating them. Here the CDR3 reads CSVIDRTNTEAFF. In DNA form, the CDR3 reads TGCAGCGTTATCGACAGGACGAACACTGAAGCTTTCTTT.

The rearrangement links TRBV12-5 to TRBJ2-1, with 10 bases that match TRBD1. V lost 6 bases, J lost 5 bases, and 7 bases stayed unmatched. The CDR3 is made up of 15 amino acids. Germline-derived CDR1 and CDR2 are LGHNT and FRNRAP. In DNA form, the CDR3 reads TGTGCTAGTGGATCCCGGACAGGGGGAAACAATGAGCAGTTCTTC. Amino acids: CASGSRTGGNNEQFF.

This clone showed up just a few times. The chain is built from TRBV25-1 and TRBJ2-7, with a weak D call TRBD2 (5 bases). V lost 8 bases, J lost 3 bases, and 20 bases lay in between. The CDR3 runs 15 residues. Germline CDR1 MGHDK, CDR2 SYGVNS. The CDR3 loop reads CASQRWKLVIYEQYF. The DNA of the CDR3 is TGTGCCAGCCAAAGGTGGAAACTAGTCATCTACGAGCAGTACTTC.

The table lists this clone with a few counts. The chain combines TRBV25-1 with TRBJ2-7; tentative D call: TRBD1 (5 bases). The CDR3 runs 16 residues. CDR1 MGHDK and CDR2 SYGVNS come from the germline V gene. With 4 bases removed from V and 1 base from J, the gap between germline ends came to 17 bases. CDR3 region: CASSAQGTAQSYEQYF. The DNA for the CDR3 is TGTGCCAGCAGTGCTCAGGGAACAGCACAATCCTACGAGCAGTACTTC.

This clone came up a few times. This chain uses TRBV5-5 with TRBJ2-5, with 7 bases identical to TRBD2. The CDR3 sequence is 14 residues long. Germline lookup yields CDR1 SGHKS and CDR2 YYEKEE (reference sequence). After removal of 4 bases from V and 2 bases from J, the junction contained 5 bases not matched to a gene. Written as DNA, the CDR3 is TGTGCCAGCAGCCTACTAGCGTCGCAAGAGACCCAGTACTTC. Its protein is CASSLLASQETQYF. Full variable domain (remainder filled in from reference TRBV5-5 and TRBJ2-5): DAGVTQSPTHLIKTRGQQVTLRCSPISGHKSVSWYQQVLGQGPQFIFQYYEKEERGRGNFPDRFSARQFPNYSSELNVNALLLGDSALYLCASSLLASQETQYFGPGTRLLVL.

The chain links TRBV7-9 to TRBJ2-5; D is possibly TRBD2 (5 bases). The CDR3 loop spans 14 amino acids. CDR1 is SEHNR, CDR2 FQNEAQ, per germline (reference sequence). The germline V and J ends were trimmed by 5 bases and 2 bases, with 12 bases remaining between them. CDR3 region: CASSRAGGQETQYF. The CDR3 DNA reads as TGTGCCAGCAGCCGAGCAGGAGGACAAGAGACCCAGTACTTC.

The rearrangement links TRBV4-1 to TRBJ2-7; D perhaps matches TRBD2 (5 bases). Germline V gene data show CDR1 as MGHRA and CDR2 as YSYEKL. This CDR3 is 15 amino acids long. V dropped 1 base and J dropped 0 bases, with 10 bases sitting between them. The CDR3 bases are TGCGCCAGCAGCCAAGCCCAGCGGAGCTCCTACGAGCAGTACTTC. Its translation: CASSQAQRSSYEQYF.

Here the CDR3 reads CASSPRPVGATDTQYF. CDR3 coding DNA: TGTGCCAGCAGTCCGCGCCCCGTCGGAGCCACAGATACGCAGTATTTT. The chain links TRBV27 to TRBJ2-3, with D uncertain. CDR3 length: 16 amino acids. V dropped 5 bases and J dropped 2 bases, with 17 bases sitting between them. Germline V gives CDR1 MNHEY, CDR2 SMNVEV (reference sequence).

The rearrangement uses TRBV12-5 and TRBJ1-2; no clear D. CDR3 length equals 16 residues. In germline, CDR1 is LGHNT, CDR2 FRNRAP. Trimming removed 0 bases at V and 0 bases at J, with 11 bases between. CDR3 bases: TGTGCTAGTGGTTTGGTACTATACGGATCTAACTATGGCTACACCTTC. Amino acid sequence: CASGLVLYGSNYGYTF.

The chain couples TRBV28 to TRBJ2-3, with TRBD2 matching over 8 bases. V lost 7 bases to trimming and J lost 0 bases; unmatched junction nucleotides: 3. This CDR3 is built from 14 residues. From germline, CDR1 is MDHEN and CDR2 SYDVKM. The CDR3 loop reads CASKAGVSTDTQYF. The DNA of the CDR3 is TGTGCCAGCAAAGCGGGAGTGAGCACAGATACGCAGTATTTT.

This sequence joins TRBV6-5 and TRBJ1-2; TRBD1 matches 7 bases. The CDR3 extends over 13 amino acids. V was pared by 5 bases and J by 8 bases, with 8 bases of the junction left unmatched. Germline V gives CDR1 MNHEY, CDR2 SVGAGI. For the CDR3, the DNA is TGTGCCAGCAGTATAATGACAGGGTTAGGCTACACCTTC. Translation: CASSIMTGLGYTF.

The table lists this clone with a few counts. The chain joins TRBV9 to TRBJ1-4; the match to TRBD1 covers 7 bases. CDR3 length equals 17 residues. CDR1 is SGDLS, CDR2 YYNGEE, per germline. J lost 4 bases, V lost 3 bases, and 12 bases had no gene match. The CDR3 is CASSGRRGQNDNEKLFF. DNA for the CDR3: TGTGCCAGCAGCGGCAGACGGGGACAGAATGATAATGAAAAACTGTTTTTT.